This T cell receptor beta chain originates from a study of blood T cell repertoires in COVID-19. On the study more broadly: The United States, Italy and Spain were the sources of the acute and convalescent COVID-19 samples. Nucleic acid was either cDNA or gDNA, and it came from T cells, B-cell-depleted T cells, or PBMCs.

The CDR3 contains 18 residues. The V segment lost 0 bases and the J segment 7 bases; nucleotides outside the gene matches: 10. Looked up from germline, CDR1 is WNHNN and CDR2 is SYGVQD (reference sequence). In the study's own analysis: The assay estimated nucleated cells by amplifying reference gene primers. The assay was immunoSEQ multiplex PCR, and TCRdb's table has in-frame clones only and misses some. That table supplies the V and J calls and clone size; D and trimming were determined from the DNA. The sample lists about 160,000 clones, over 75% occurring once. This TCR was sampled from a man aged 65 to 85 with acute or convalescent COVID-19. This chain joins TRBV10-1 and TRBJ2-1, with 12 nucleotides matching TRBD2. Sequenced: peripheral blood. The CDR3 sequence is CASSESKTSGSRWNEQFF. The CDR3 bases are TGCGCCAGCAGTGAGTCGAAGACTAGCGGGAGTAGGTGGAATGAGCAGTTCTTC.